This TCR beta chain was recovered during a study of blood T cells in healthy people across ages. Whole-study findings and limits: Diversity figures based on one million T cells were deemed too low.

Investigators took 8.5 to 10 milliliters of peripheral blood from every donor. Isolation of PBMCs gave at least 6.5 million cells per sample. Together with a sample-barcoded 5' primer, a J-beta primer mix was included in a second PCR lasting about 6 to 11 cycles. One entry per CDR3 protein results from TCRdb running MiXCR on the 5' RACE reads. In the table there are more than 750,000 distinct CDR3 sequences, approximately 32% of which are singletons. Germline-derived CDR1 and CDR2 are SGHAT and FQNNGV. Between the trimmed V and J ends, which lost 6 bases and 7 bases, there was a span of 13 bases. The CDR3 totals 13 residues. Of note for this clonotype: Antigen specificity is unknown.

These same data were also listed under a study on T cells of mothers and their children. That investigation notes: The search for persistent microchimeric T cell clones detected none.

This clonotype was sampled from a woman in her thirties or forties in good health. The chain is built from TRBV11-2 and TRBJ1-3, with D hard to call. The source material was blood. Here the CDR3 reads CASRIPLGNTIYF. DNA of the CDR3: TGTGCCAGCAGGATCCCTTTGGGGAACACCATATATTTT.